This TCR beta chain was retrieved from a study of regulatory T cells in long-lasting Graves disease. Study-wide points: It is possible that accuracy was reduced by the small size of the sample.

Time point of the sample: persistent/refractory GD, antithyroid drugs over 5 years with positive TRAb. After RNA was extracted from PBMCs, the TCR library was made from it. One endocrinology department in Xi'an, China, was where patients came from. This clonotype was seen at least ten times. The antigen is undetermined. In germline, CDR1 is SQVTM, CDR2 ANQGSEA. The CDR3 totals 14 residues. V was shortened by 0 bases and J by 4 bases, with 12 bases between the two germline ends. Arm-PCR of CDR3 regions and iRepertoire HTBI primers were the basis on which TCR beta libraries were built. TCRdb reprocessed the multiplex PCR reads with MiXCR, giving one entry per CDR3 protein. The sample holds about 430,000 distinct CDR3 sequences, around a fifth seen once.

The V call is TRBV29-1, the J call TRBJ1-2; no firm D call. The sequencing here drew on peripheral blood mononuclear cells (PBMCs), taken when the disease was refractory, from a patient treated with antithyroid drugs. This clonotype originated in a female donor with Graves disease. The DNA of the CDR3 is TGCAGCGTTGAAGATCAGGCGGATTTCTATGGCTACACCTTC. Amino acids: CSVEDQADFYGYTF.